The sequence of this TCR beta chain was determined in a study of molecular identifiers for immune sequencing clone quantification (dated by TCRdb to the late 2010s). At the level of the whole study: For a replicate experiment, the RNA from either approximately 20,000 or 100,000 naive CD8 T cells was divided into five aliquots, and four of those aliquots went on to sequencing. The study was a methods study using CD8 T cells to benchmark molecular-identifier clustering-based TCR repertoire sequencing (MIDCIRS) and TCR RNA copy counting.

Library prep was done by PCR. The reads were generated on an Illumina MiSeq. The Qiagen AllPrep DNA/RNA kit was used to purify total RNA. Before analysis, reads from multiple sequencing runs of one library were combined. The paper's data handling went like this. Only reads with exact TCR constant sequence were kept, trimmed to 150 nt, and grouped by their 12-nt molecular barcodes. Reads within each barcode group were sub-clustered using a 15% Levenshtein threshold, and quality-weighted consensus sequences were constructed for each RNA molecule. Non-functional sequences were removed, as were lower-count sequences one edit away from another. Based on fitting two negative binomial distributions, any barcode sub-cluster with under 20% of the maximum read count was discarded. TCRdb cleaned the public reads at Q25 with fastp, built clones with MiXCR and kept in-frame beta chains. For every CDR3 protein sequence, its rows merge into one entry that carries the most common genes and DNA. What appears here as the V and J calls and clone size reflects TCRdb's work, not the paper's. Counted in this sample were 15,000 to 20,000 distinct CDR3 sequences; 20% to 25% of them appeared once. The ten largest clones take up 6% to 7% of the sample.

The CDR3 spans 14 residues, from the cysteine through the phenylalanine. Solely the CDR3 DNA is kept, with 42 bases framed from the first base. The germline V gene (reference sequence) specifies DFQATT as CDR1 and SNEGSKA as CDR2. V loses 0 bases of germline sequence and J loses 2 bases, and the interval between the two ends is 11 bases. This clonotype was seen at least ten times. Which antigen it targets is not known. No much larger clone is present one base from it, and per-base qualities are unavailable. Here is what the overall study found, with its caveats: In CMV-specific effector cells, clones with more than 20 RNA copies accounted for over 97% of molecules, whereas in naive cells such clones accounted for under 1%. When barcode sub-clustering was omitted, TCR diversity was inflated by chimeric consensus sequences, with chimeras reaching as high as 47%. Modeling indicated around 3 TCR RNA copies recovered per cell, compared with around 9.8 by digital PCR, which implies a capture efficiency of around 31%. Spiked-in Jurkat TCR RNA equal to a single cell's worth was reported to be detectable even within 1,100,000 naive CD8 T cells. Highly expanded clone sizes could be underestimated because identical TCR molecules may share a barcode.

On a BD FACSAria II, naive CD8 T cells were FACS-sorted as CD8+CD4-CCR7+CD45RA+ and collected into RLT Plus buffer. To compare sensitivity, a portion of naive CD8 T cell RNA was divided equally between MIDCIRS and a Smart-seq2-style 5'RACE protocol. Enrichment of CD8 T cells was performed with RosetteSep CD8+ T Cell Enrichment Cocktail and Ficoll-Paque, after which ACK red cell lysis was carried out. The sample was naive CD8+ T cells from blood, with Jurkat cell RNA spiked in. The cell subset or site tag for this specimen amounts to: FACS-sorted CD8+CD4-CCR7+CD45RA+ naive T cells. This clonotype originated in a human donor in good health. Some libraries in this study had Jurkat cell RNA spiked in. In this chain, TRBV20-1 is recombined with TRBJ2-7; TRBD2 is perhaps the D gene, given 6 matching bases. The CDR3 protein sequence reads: CSARDSKRAYEQYF. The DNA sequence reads TGCAGTGCTAGAGATTCCAAGCGGGCCTACGAGCAGTACTTC.